This is a list of T cell receptor beta chains from one sample in a study of blood T cell repertoires in COVID-19. The table came from immunoSEQ multiplex PCR; TCRdb's copy has only in-frame clones and leaves some out. This table has 280,000 or so clones, 86% appearing once. The source material was peripheral blood. The origin of the receptors is a woman aged 30 to 39 who had recovered from COVID-19. Both conserved end residues are part of each CDR3. Each record gives: clone size, J gene, D gene, V gene, CDR3 DNA, CDR3 protein. A D gene is named only where the DNA matches it firmly. Not every row has a clone size; where given, it reads once, few, many or a size class.

NA | TRBJ1-2 | TRBD1 | TRBV4-1 | TGCGCCAGCAGCCCAAACAGGGGAACGTATGGCTACACCTTC | CASSPNRGTYGYTF
NA | TRBJ1-1 | NA | TRBV29-1 | TGCAGCGTTGAAGACGGGATTATGAACACTGAAGCTTTCTTT | CSVEDGIMNTEAFF
NA | TRBJ2-7 | NA | TRBV24-1 | TGTGCCCCGACCAGGTTAAACTTC | CAPTRLNF
once | TRBJ2-2 | NA | TRBV20-1 | TGCAGTGCTAGTAAGGGGGATTCAGGGGAGCTGTTTTTT | CSASKGDSGELFF
NA | TRBJ2-4 | NA | TRBV5-5 | TGTGCCAGCAGCTTGCTGACAGCCGATGCAGCTCCCAAAAACATTCAGTACTTC | CASSLLTADAAPKNIQYF
once | TRBJ1-5 | TRBD1 | TRBV9 | TGTGCCAGCAGCGTTGGGACAGGGCTTTGGCCCCAGCATTTT | CASSVGTGLWPQHF
NA | TRBJ1-1 | TRBD1 | TRBV9 | TGTGCCAGCAGCGTAGCCGGGGACAGATCTGAAGCTTTCTTT | CASSVAGDRSEAFF
once | TRBJ2-3 | TRBD1 | TRBV6-5 | TGTGCCAGCAGCTACAGGGGGCCCGGCACAGATACGCAGTATTTT | CASSYRGPGTDTQYF
NA | TRBJ2-3 | NA | TRBV5-1 | TGCGCCAGCATAAAAGCGGACCCCACAGATACGCAGTATTTT | CASIKADPTDTQYF
NA | TRBJ1-2 | NA | TRBV4-1 | TGCGCCAGCAGCCAACCTGGCGCGGGCGGCTACTATGGCTACACCTTC | CASSQPGAGGYYGYTF
NA | TRBJ2-7 | TRBD1 | TRBV28 | TGTGCCAGCAGTTCTCCCAGACCACAGGGGACCGAGCAGTACTTC | CASSSPRPQGTEQYF
NA | TRBJ2-7 | TRBD1 | TRBV18 | TGTGCCAGCTCACCCAGACAGGGTGGGGCCTCCTACGAGCAGTACTTC | CASSPRQGGASYEQYF
NA | TRBJ2-7 | NA | TRBV6-1 | TGTGCCAGCAGTGAATCTCTTTGGGGGTACGGGAGCTCCTACGAGCAGTACTTC | CASSESLWGYGSSYEQYF
NA | TRBJ1-5 | NA | TRBV19 | TGTGCCAGTAGTATCAGCAGGGGAGATAATCAGCCCCAGCATTTT | CASSISRGDNQPQHF
NA | TRBJ1-6 | NA | TRBV5-4 | TGTGCCAGCAGCTCCGGGGACTCCTATAATTCACCCCTCCACTTT | CASSSGDSYNSPLHF
NA | TRBJ2-7 | NA | TRBV23-1 | TGCGCCAGCAGTCAATCATGGTCAGCGACCGAGATAGAGCAGTACTTC | CASSQSWSATEIEQYF
NA | TRBJ2-3 | NA | TRBV27 | TGTGCCAGCAGTGACCGACAGGCCTCTCGAGATACGCAGTATTTT | CASSDRQASRDTQYF
NA | TRBJ1-4 | NA | TRBV27 | TGTGCCAGCAGTTTATTCTTGGAGGAAAAACTGTTTTTT | CASSLFLEEKLFF
NA | TRBJ2-1 | NA | TRBV12-3/TRBV12-4 | TGTGCCAGCAGAAGAGACAGATTCCATGAGCAGTTCTTC | CASRRDRFHEQFF
NA | TRBJ1-5 | NA | TRBV27 | TGTGCCAGCAGTTTAAGGGGTCAGCCCCAGCATTTT | CASSLRGQPQHF
NA | TRBJ1-5 | NA | TRBV5-6 | TGTGCCAGCAGCCTCGGTTCAGGGCTGAGCAATCAGCCCCAGCATTTT | CASSLGSGLSNQPQHF
few | TRBJ1-2 | NA | TRBV10-2 | TGCGCCAGCAGGGACCCCGCGGAGGGTAACTATGGCTACACCTTC | CASRDPAEGNYGYTF
NA | TRBJ2-1 | TRBD2 | TRBV5-8 | TGTGCCAGCGGATCCCGATCGACTAGCGGGAGGAATGAGCAGTTCTTC | CASGSRSTSGRNEQFF
NA | TRBJ1-6 | TRBD1 | TRBV2 | TGTGCCAGCAGTGGGGGACAGTATAATTCACCCCTCCACTTT | CASSGGQYNSPLHF
NA | TRBJ2-3 | TRBD2 | TRBV5-1 | TGCTCCTCCGGGGATGGCGGGAGCGCAGATACGCAGTATTTT | CSSGDGGSADTQYF
few | TRBJ1-5 | NA | TRBV28 | TGTGCCAGCAGCCTACGGAATCAGCCCCAGCATTTT | CASSLRNQPQHF
NA | TRBJ1-2 | NA | TRBV2 | TGTGCCAGCGACAGGAGATATGGCTACACCTTC | CASDRRYGYTF
NA | TRBJ1-2 | NA | TRBV7-9 | TGTGCCAGCAGCCAAAACACGAACAGCTATGGCTACACCTTC | CASSQNTNSYGYTF
NA | TRBJ1-2 | TRBD1 | TRBV6-6 | TGTGCCAGCAGGCGGGGTCTGGACAGGGACGCTGGCTACACCTTC | CASRRGLDRDAGYTF
NA | TRBJ1-1 | NA | TRBV7-6 | TGTGCCAGCAGCTTACTCCCCCTGGGGGGGAACACTGAAGCTTTCTTT | CASSLLPLGGNTEAFF
once | TRBJ2-5 | NA | TRBV2 | TGTGCCAGCAGTGATTTTAGCGGCCAAGAGACCCAGTACTTC | CASSDFSGQETQYF
NA | TRBJ2-1 | NA | TRBV5-5 | TGTGCCAGCAGCTCCCCTGGCGGGTCTAACAATGAGCAGTTCTTC | CASSSPGGSNNEQFF
NA | TRBJ2-7 | TRBD1 | TRBV11-2 | TGTGCCAGCAGCTTAACCGACAGGGCCCACGCCGAGCAGTACTTC | CASSLTDRAHAEQYF
NA | TRBJ1-6 | TRBD1 | TRBV2 | TGTGCCAGCAGTGGGGGGACAGGGGTTCGAATCGGATCACCCCTCCACTTT | CASSGGTGVRIGSPLHF
NA | TRBJ2-1 | NA | TRBV9 | TGTGCCAGCAGCGATGCGGGTTCCTACAATGAGCAGTTCTTC | CASSDAGSYNEQFF
NA | TRBJ2-5 | TRBD1 | TRBV6-2/TRBV6-3 | TGTGCCAGCAGTTACTCGACAGGGGAGACCCAGTACTTC | CASSYSTGETQYF
NA | TRBJ2-2 | TRBD2 | TRBV6-2/TRBV6-3 | TGTGCCAGCAGTTACGAGGTTCTAGCGGGATCGAACACCGGGGAGCTGTTTTTT | CASSYEVLAGSNTGELFF
once | TRBJ2-7 | TRBD1 | TRBV6-5 | TGTGCCAGCAGTTACGGGGACAGGGTCGACGAGCAGTACTTC | CASSYGDRVDEQYF
NA | TRBJ2-7 | TRBD1 | TRBV27 | TGTGCCAGGACAGGGCCCTACGAGCAGTACTTC | CARTGPYEQYF
once | TRBJ2-1 | NA | TRBV5-4 | TGTGCCAGCAGCTTACTGGCGGGGAGGCAGTTCTTC | CASSLLAGRQFF
NA | TRBJ1-5 | NA | TRBV19 | TGTGCCAGTAGTATATCCAGGTCTGTGAATCAGCCCCAGCATTTT | CASSISRSVNQPQHF
NA | TRBJ1-3 | TRBD1 | TRBV5-1 | TGCGCCAGCAGCTCGGGACAGGGGACCTCTGGAAACACCATATATTTT | CASSSGQGTSGNTIYF